One T cell receptor (beta chain) is described in this entry. Its antigen is currently unknown. The CDR3 spans 16 residues. In germline, CDR1 is MGHRA, CDR2 YSYEKL. Unmatched junction bases numbered 11, after V lost 4 bases and J lost 6 bases. These data belong to a study of T cells in lung cancer brain metastases. General study findings and limits: Unique productive clones were significantly fewer in brain metastases: median roughly 1,500 versus 4,600.

Assay: immunoSEQ multiplex PCR; the TCRdb copy retains only in-frame clones and omits some. The sample holds 5,000 to 8,000 clones; 80% to 90% are singletons and the top ten take roughly 4.6%. This receptor was identified in a man aged 45-60 years with non-small cell lung cancer. J is TRBJ2-7 and V is TRBV4-1; 11 bases are a match to TRBD1. The source material was tumor tissue from the primary lung tumor. The CDR3: CASSLRTGGESLEQYF. CDR3 nucleotide sequence: TGCGCCAGCAGCCTTAGGACAGGGGGCGAGTCGCTCGAGCAGTACTTC.